This T cell receptor (beta chain) is drawn from a study of blood T cell repertoires in COVID-19. Turning to the study itself: Specimens from acute and convalescent COVID-19 originated in the United States, Italy and Spain. PBMCs, B-cell-depleted T cells, or T cells provided the cDNA or gDNA that made up the material.

In the original analysis: The authors estimated nucleated cell counts from reference gene primer amplification. Data came from immunoSEQ multiplex PCR; TCRdb stores just in-frame clones and leaves some out. Clone size and V and J calls were adopted from that table, with D and trimming inferred from the DNA. This table holds tens of thousands of clones, roughly four fifths found once. V lost 6 bases to trimming and J lost 5 bases; unmatched junction nucleotides: 9. CDR1 MNHEY and CDR2 SVGAGI come from the germline V gene. The CDR3 length is 15 residues. The chain recombines TRBV6-5 with TRBJ2-3, with 9 nucleotides matching TRBD1. The source material was peripheral blood. This clonotype was sampled from a woman of 80 years or more with acute or convalescent COVID-19. The chain's CDR3 is CASRTGTGRRDTQYF. CDR3 sequence (DNA): TGTGCCAGCAGGACAGGGACAGGGCGGCGAGATACGCAGTATTTT.